The clone carrying this T cell receptor beta chain was seen more than once but under ten times. In the original analysis: From reference gene primer amplification, estimates of nucleated cell counts were derived. Measured with immunoSEQ multiplex PCR; TCRdb has only the in-frame clones, and not every one. For V, J and clone size, that table is used; D and trimming come from the DNA. Among over 150,000 clones listed, around 87% were seen once. This sample is part of a study of blood T cell repertoires in COVID-19. Study-wide context: Some COVID-19 samples were acute and others convalescent; all came from the United States, Italy and Spain. Nucleic acid was either cDNA or gDNA, and it came from T cells, B-cell-depleted T cells, or PBMCs.

The J segment lost 2 bases and the V segment lost 5 bases, leaving 2 bases of the junction unmatched. CDR1 is SEHNR and CDR2 is FQNEAQ in the germline V gene (reference sequence). The CDR3 covers 13 residues. The sequencing sample was made of peripheral blood. The chain combines TRBV7-9 with TRBJ1-2; 7 bases align to TRBD1. This TCR came from a man in his forties with active or convalescent COVID-19. Written as DNA, the CDR3 is TGTGCCAGCAGCCCGGACAGGAACTATGGCTACACCTTC. Protein: CASSPDRNYGYTF.